These 24 T cell receptor beta chains came from one sample sequenced in a study of neoadjuvant nivolumab and ipilimumab in lung cancer. Sequencing was performed with immunoSEQ multiplex PCR; in TCRdb, only in-frame clones are kept and a portion is missing. The sample lists 9,100 or so clones, 60% to 85% occurring once. The sequencing here drew on tumor tissue, taken after neoadjuvant nivolumab, alone or with ipilimumab, at or shortly before surgery. These receptor sequences come from an adult with non-small cell lung cancer.

V usage is TRBV19 and J usage is TRBJ2-7, with D maybe TRBD2 (6 bases). Germline CDR1 LNHDA, CDR2 SQIVND (reference sequence). The CDR3 is made up of 17 amino acids. V dropped 6 bases and J dropped 8 bases, with 29 bases sitting between them. Written as DNA, the CDR3 is TGTGCCAGTAGCCCCTATTCCCCGATTAGCGGATATGGCAAGCAGTACTTC. This encodes CASSPYSPISGYGKQYF.

J is TRBJ1-2 and V is TRBV27; D unclear. This CDR3 comprises 22 residues. Germline CDR1 reads MNHEY; CDR2 reads SMNVEV (reference sequence). The ends were cut back, 5 bases at V and 5 bases at J, with 39 bases in the middle. This chain's CDR3 is CASSTPFWRLDASGPEFYGYTF. CDR3 coding DNA: TGTGCCAGCAGTACGCCGTTTTGGAGGCTTGACGCGAGTGGCCCAGAATTTTATGGCTACACCTTC.

The chain joins TRBV10-3 to TRBJ2-1; 8 nucleotides align to TRBD2. V trimming: 8 bases; J trimming: 6 bases; junction bases outside the gene matches: 9. Germline values: CDR1 ENHRY, CDR2 SYGVKD. The CDR3 extends over 14 amino acids. The CDR3 loop reads CAIHGSGSSNEQFF. In nucleotides, the CDR3 is TGTGCCATCCATGGGAGCGGGAGTAGCAATGAGCAGTTCTTC.

This clone was seen once. The chain couples TRBV6-6 to TRBJ1-1; 8 bases are a match to TRBD1. V shed 7 bases, J shed 4 bases, and the junction held 11 bases outside the gene matches. CDR1 and CDR2 from the germline V gene are MNHNY and SVGAGI (reference sequence). The CDR3 runs 15 residues. CDR3 DNA sequence: TGTGCCAGCACCGACGGCAGGGGGCGCGGCACTGAAGCTTTCTTT. Residues: CASTDGRGRGTEAFF.

The chain has TRBV10-3 and TRBJ1-4; possible D gene TRBD1, 6 bases. From germline, CDR1 is ENHRY and CDR2 SYGVKD. The CDR3 spans 14 residues. V dropped 8 bases and J dropped 6 bases, with 16 bases sitting between them. The CDR3 region has the DNA TGTGCCATCGGAGGGGGGAGTCAAGATGAAAAACTGTTTTTT. It codes for CAIGGGSQDEKLFF.

This clone was recorded a few times. The gene calls are TRBV4-1 and TRBJ2-7; D gene ambiguous. CDR1 and CDR2 (germline): MGHRA, YSYEKL. V was clipped by 4 bases and J by 0 bases, with 13 bases between them. The CDR3 has 15 residues. CDR3 DNA: TGCGCCAGCAGCCGACTTCTTGCAGACTCCTACGAGCAGTACTTC. It yields the protein CASSRLLADSYEQYF.

The CDR3 sequence is CASSVAGARETQYF. CDR3 in DNA: TGTGCCAGCAGCGTAGCGGGGGCTCGTGAGACCCAGTACTTC. The gene calls are TRBV9 and TRBJ2-5, with D perhaps given as TRBD1 or TRBD2 (6 bases each). The CDR3 is 14 amino acids. V shed 0 bases and J shed 5 bases, with 11 bases lying between them. Germline values: CDR1 SGDLS, CDR2 YYNGEE.

This chain joins TRBV6-1 and TRBJ1-5, with 7 bases aligning to TRBD1. The CDR3 is 20 amino acids. Germline assignment: CDR1 MNHNS and CDR2 SASEGT. The V segment lost 2 bases and the J segment 0 bases; nucleotides outside the gene matches: 16. The CDR3 DNA sequence: TGTGCCAGCAGTGAACCAGGGAATTTGGGACAGTCTATTAGCAATCAGCCCCAGCATTTT. This codes for CASSEPGNLGQSISNQPQHF.

The chain has TRBV13 and TRBJ1-6; D gene uncertain. Trimming took 6 bases from V and 10 from J, leaving 7 bases between them. The CDR3 is 11 amino acids. CDR1 is PRHDT, CDR2 FYEKMQ, per germline (reference sequence). CDR3 DNA sequence: TGTGCCAGCAGTTGGGAATCACCCCTCCACTTT. Its translation: CASSWESPLHF. The full variable domain, rest sourced from reference TRBV13 and TRBJ1-6, is AAGVIQSPRHLIKEKRETATLKCYPIPRHDTVYWYQQGPGQDPQFLISFYEKMQSDKGSIPDRFSAQQFSDYHSELNMSSLELGDSALYFCASSWESPLHFGNGTRLTVT.

The chain couples TRBV18 to TRBJ1-1; 8 nucleotides agree with TRBD1. With V trimmed by 0 bases and J by 1 base, 7 bases remained unmatched. The CDR3 spans 17 residues. The V gene's germline CDR1 is KGHSH and CDR2 LQKENI. The CDR3 DNA follows: TGTGCCAGCTCACCACCGGGAATCCAGGGGGCGAACACTGAAGCTTTCTTT. Amino acids: CASSPPGIQGANTEAFF. Complete variable domain (other parts from reference TRBV18 and TRBJ1-1): NAGVMQNPRHLVRRRGQEARLRCSPMKGHSHVYWYRQLPEEGLKFMVYLQKENIIDESGMPKERFSAEFPKEGPSILRIQQVVRGDSAAYFCASSPPGIQGANTEAFFGQGTRLTVV.

The rearrangement joins TRBV27 to TRBJ2-7; D perhaps matches TRBD2 (5 bases). With 8 bases removed from V and 3 bases from J, the gap between germline ends came to 11 bases. Germline V gene sequence: CDR1 MNHEY, CDR2 SMNVEV (reference sequence). The CDR3 has 12 amino acids. The CDR3 loop is CASGSVIYEQYF. The CDR3 DNA sequence: TGTGCCAGCGGGAGCGTAATCTACGAGCAGTACTTC.

This chain joins TRBV6-5 and TRBJ2-7; TRBD1 matches at 8 bases. The CDR3 loop spans 15 amino acids. V shed 0 bases and J 3 bases; nucleotides not matched to a gene: 4. Per the germline V gene, CDR1 is MNHEY and CDR2 is SVGAGI. CDR3 nucleotide sequence: TGTGCCAGCAGTTACTCGTATGGACAGGGCTACGAGCAGTACTTC. Its translation is CASSYSYGQGYEQYF.

The chain employs TRBV25-1 and TRBJ2-5; D gene unclear. Trimming removed 1 base at V and 5 bases at J, with 8 bases between. CDR1 MGHDK and CDR2 SYGVNS come from the germline V gene. This CDR3 has 13 amino acids. In DNA, the CDR3 is TGTGCCAGCAGTGAATTGGTAGGGGAGACCCAGTACTTC. The encoded protein is CASSELVGETQYF.

The chain combines TRBV10-3 with TRBJ2-7, with D perhaps being TRBD1 or TRBD2 (5 bases each). Per the germline V gene, CDR1 is ENHRY and CDR2 is SYGVKD. V lost 4 bases and J 2 bases, leaving 21 bases between the germline ends. The CDR3 extends over 17 amino acids. The CDR3 spells CAISGAGGGKPTYEQYF. The CDR3 DNA sequence: TGTGCCATCAGTGGGGCAGGTGGGGGAAAGCCGACCTACGAGCAGTACTTC.

The CDR3 coding sequence is TGTGCCAGCAGCTTATGGAGACTAGCGGGAGAGCAAGAGACCCAGTACTTC. Translated, it gives CASSLWRLAGEQETQYF. V is TRBV7-8 and J is TRBJ2-5, with 12 bases fitting TRBD2. Trimming cost V 2 bases and J 2 bases; bases outside gene matches: 6. The CDR3 length is 17 residues. The germline V gene has CDR1 SGHVS and CDR2 FQNEAQ.

The chain couples TRBV29-1 to TRBJ2-3; 9 bases are a match to TRBD1. The CDR3 totals 15 residues. V lost 7 bases and J lost 1; bases outside the gene matches: 9. CDR1 and CDR2 (germline): SQVTM, ANQGSEA. DNA of the CDR3: TGCAGCGCTATGCACTACAGGGGGCGCACAGATACGCAGTATTTT. Its protein product is CSAMHYRGRTDTQYF.

The V gene is TRBV5-8, the J gene TRBJ2-3, with TRBD2 as a possible D gene (5 bases). The CDR3 spans 17 residues. The V gene's germline CDR1 is SGHTS and CDR2 YDEGEE. V lost 0 bases, J lost 0 bases, and 14 bases lay in between. DNA of the CDR3: TGTGCCAGCAGCTTGGGAACTGGAGGTGGGAGCACAGATACGCAGTATTTT. Its protein is CASSLGTGGGSTDTQYF.

V is TRBV11-3 and J is TRBJ2-3, with D possibly called TRBD1 or TRBD2 (5 bases each). The V gene's germline CDR1 is SGHNT and CDR2 YENEEA. This CDR3 spans 14 amino acids. The V gene lost 4 bases and the J gene lost 4 bases, with 12 bases spanning the gap. The CDR3 bases are TGTGCCAGCAGCTCCTCGGGACGTGCAGATACGCAGTATTTT. It encodes CASSSSGRADTQYF.

V gene TRBV7-9 combines with J gene TRBJ2-7; 10 positions match TRBD1. V trimming: 5 bases; J trimming: 4 bases; junction bases outside the gene matches: 8. Germline loops: CDR1 SEHNR, CDR2 FQNEAQ (reference sequence). The CDR3 runs to 15 residues. The CDR3 sequence: CASSTPDRGQYEQYF. DNA of the CDR3: TGTGCCAGCAGCACTCCTGACAGGGGGCAATACGAGCAGTACTTC. Using reference TRBV7-9 and TRBJ2-7 for the parts outside the CDR3, the full variable domain is DTGVSQNPRHKITKRGQNVTFRCDPISEHNRLYWYRQTLGQGPEFLTYFQNEAQLEKSRLLSDRFSAERPKGSFSTLEIQRTEQGDSAMYLCASSTPDRGQYEQYFGPGTRLTVT.

There are a few counts of this clone. The chain recombines TRBV5-1 with TRBJ2-7, with 10 bases that match TRBD2. Trimming removed 0 bases from V and 6 bases from J; junction bases left unmatched: 6. The CDR3 runs to 15 residues. Per the germline V gene, CDR1 is SGHRS and CDR2 is YFSETQ. The CDR3 DNA reads as TGCGCCAGCAGCTTGGAGCTAGCGGGAGCCCCCGAGCAGTACTTC. Translation gives CASSLELAGAPEQYF.

This clone came up a few times. The J gene is TRBJ2-1, the V gene TRBV5-1, with a weak D call TRBD2 (7 bases). CDR3 size: 15 residues. From germline, CDR1 is SGHRS and CDR2 YFSETQ. V was cut by 0 bases and J by 4 bases, with 11 bases left in between. The CDR3 nucleotides read TGCGCCAGCAGCTTGGCCGGGGGGCTATACAATGAGCAGTTCTTC. Its translation: CASSLAGGLYNEQFF.

The V and J genes are TRBV27 and TRBJ2-2; D is undetermined. CDR1 and CDR2 from the germline V gene are MNHEY and SMNVEV (reference sequence). The CDR3 contains 13 residues. V was shortened by 11 bases and J by 6 bases, with 16 bases between the two germline ends. The CDR3 DNA reads TGTGCCTCGGAGAGTTTGCTTGCCGGGGAGCTGTTTTTT. Encoded protein: CASESLLAGELFF.

CDR3 loop: CASSLDGGGTTGELFF. Written as DNA, the CDR3 is TGTGCCAGCAGCTTAGATGGAGGGGGCACCACCGGGGAGCTGTTTTTT. The chain has TRBV7-2 and TRBJ2-2, with D possibly being TRBD1 (7 bases). The CDR3 contains 16 residues. V lost 1 base, J lost 4 bases, and 13 bases lay in between. Germline CDR1 SGHTA, CDR2 FQGNSA.

V usage is TRBV6-5 and J usage is TRBJ2-1, with 11 bases identical to TRBD2. Germline V lookup: CDR1 MNHEY, CDR2 SVGAGI. Unmatched junction bases numbered 2, after V lost 4 bases and J lost 3 bases. This CDR3 is built from 15 residues. Written as DNA, the CDR3 is TGTGCCAGCAGTTTACTAGCGGGAGTCTACAATGAGCAGTTCTTC. It specifies CASSLLAGVYNEQFF.